Listed below are T cell receptor beta chains from one sample, sequenced in a study of cytomegalovirus exposure and HLA in healthy donors. Assay: immunoSEQ multiplex PCR; the TCRdb copy retains only in-frame clones and omits some. The data contain about 190,000 clones, 65% to 85% of them singletons. Sequencing used PBMCs. Receptor source: a woman aged 18-30 years in good health and CMV-seronegative. Both conserved end residues are part of each CDR3. The order of the fields is J gene, D gene, V gene, clone size, CDR3 protein, CDR3 DNA. D genes are given only for firm matches. Size is omitted from some rows. Given values are once, few, many or a class for expanded clones.

>TRBJ2-7|TRBD2|TRBV18|-
CASSPGTSGSGGYEQYF
TGTGCCAGCTCACCCGGGACTAGCGGCTCTGGGGGCTACGAGCAGTACTTC
>TRBJ2-2|-|TRBV29-1|-
CSVRTRQGGNTGELFF
TGCAGCGTACGCACCAGACAGGGAGGTAACACCGGGGAGCTGTTTTTT
>TRBJ1-1|TRBD1|TRBV27|once
CASSLLTGLTEAFF
TGTGCCAGCAGTTTATTGACAGGGCTCACTGAAGCTTTCTTT
>TRBJ1-4|-|TRBV30|-
CAWTNGGNLGEKLFF
TGTGCCTGGACCAACGGGGGGAACTTAGGGGAAAAACTGTTTTTT
>TRBJ2-7|TRBD1|TRBV6-1|few
CASSGRMGQGASYEQYF
TGTGCCAGCAGTGGCCGAATGGGACAGGGGGCCTCCTACGAGCAGTACTTC
>TRBJ1-3|-|TRBV6-5|-
CASSYSSRTGNTIYF
TGTGCCAGCAGTTACTCCTCGAGGACTGGAAACACCATATATTTT
>TRBJ2-7|TRBD2|TRBV7-2|-
CASTLGLAGGGEQYF
TGTGCCAGCACTCTGGGACTAGCGGGAGGGGGTGAGCAGTACTTC
>TRBJ1-4|TRBD1|TRBV5-1|-
CASSLAPGGNGIEDEKLFF
TGCGCCAGCAGCCTGGCCCCAGGGGGCAATGGTATTGAGGATGAAAAACTGTTTTTT
>TRBJ1-1|-|TRBV11-2|-
CASSLEQMNTEAFF
TGTGCCAGCAGCTTAGAACAGATGAACACTGAAGCTTTCTTT
>TRBJ1-5|-|TRBV6-6|-
CASSYSNQGQPQHF
TGTGCCAGCAGTTACTCGAACCAGGGTCAGCCCCAGCATTTT
>TRBJ1-2|-|TRBV18|-
CASSPSGGNYGYTF
TGTGCCAGCTCACCAAGCGGGGGTAACTATGGCTACACCTTC
>TRBJ1-1|-|TRBV10-3|-
CAISDRGSGVNTEAFF
TGTGCCATCAGTGACCGAGGATCGGGGGTGAACACTGAAGCTTTCTTT
>TRBJ2-7|-|TRBV11-2|-
CASSPWAGTDEQYF
TGTGCCAGCAGCCCCTGGGCAGGGACTGACGAGCAGTACTTC
>TRBJ1-2|TRBD1|TRBV5-1|-
CASSFNRGSSDGYTF
TGCGCCAGCAGCTTTAACAGGGGCAGTTCAGATGGCTACACCTTC
>TRBJ2-3|TRBD2|TRBV5-1|-
CASRPGTSGGTDTQYF
TGCGCCAGCAGACCTGGGACTAGCGGGGGTACAGATACGCAGTATTTT
>TRBJ2-7|-|TRBV5-1|-
CASSLRVRSYEQYF
TGCGCCAGCAGCTTACGGGTCCGTTCGTACGAGCAGTACTTC
>TRBJ1-1|-|TRBV6-1|-
CASRRTENTEAFF
TGTGCCAGCAGAAGGACAGAGAACACTGAAGCTTTCTTT
>TRBJ1-6|TRBD1|TRBV6-5|few
CASSYGTGLDNSPLHF
TGTGCCAGCAGTTACGGGACAGGGCTCGATAATTCACCCCTCCACTTT
>TRBJ2-1|TRBD2|TRBV2|-
CASSEMGLAGVSSYNEQFF
TGTGCCAGCAGTGAAATGGGACTAGCGGGAGTGAGCTCCTACAATGAGCAGTTCTTC
>TRBJ1-6|-|TRBV5-4|-
CASSPTGGAGPNSPLHF
TGTGCCAGCAGCCCAACGGGTGGGGCAGGACCAAATTCACCCCTCCACTTT
>TRBJ2-7|-|TRBV7-9|-
CASSLPLSYEQYF
TGTGCCAGCAGCTTACCCCTTTCCTACGAGCAGTACTTC
>TRBJ2-7|TRBD1|TRBV27|few
CASSLQGTAAYEQYF
TGTGCCAGCAGTTTACAGGGGACAGCAGCCTACGAGCAGTACTTC
>TRBJ1-6|TRBD1|TRBV9|-
CASSVARGRGSPLHF
TGTGCCAGCAGCGTAGCTAGGGGGCGCGGGTCACCCCTCCACTTT
>TRBJ2-1|-|TRBV30|-
CAWSVLESSKFF
TGTGCCTGGAGTGTCCTTGAGTCTAGTAAGTTCTTC
>TRBJ1-1|-|TRBV14|once
CASSQHPENTEAFF
TGTGCCAGCAGCCAACACCCAGAGAACACTGAAGCTTTCTTT
>TRBJ2-1|-|TRBV27|few
CASSVVRDSPNEQFF
TGTGCCAGCAGTGTGGTTCGGGACTCCCCAAATGAGCAGTTCTTC
>TRBJ2-1|TRBD1|TRBV10-3|-
CASSDRVYNEQFF
TGTGCCTCCAGCGACAGGGTGTACAATGAGCAGTTCTTC
>TRBJ2-3|TRBD2|TRBV19|-
CASSVPGLVSDTQYF
TGTGCCAGTAGTGTTCCGGGACTAGTCTCAGATACGCAGTATTTT
>TRBJ1-6|-|TRBV7-9|-
CASDGAGDSPLHF
TGTGCCAGCGATGGGGCAGGGGACTCACCCCTCCACTTT
>TRBJ1-6|-|TRBV5-6|-
CASSIVGEWEDNSPLHF
TGTGCCAGCAGCATCGTCGGGGAATGGGAAGATAATTCACCCCTCCACTTT
>TRBJ2-7|TRBD2|TRBV5-6|-
CASSLVRSSGLNPYEQYF
TGTGCCAGCAGCTTGGTCAGGTCTAGCGGGTTAAACCCCTACGAGCAGTACTTC
>TRBJ1-2|-|TRBV2|-
CASSVVVYGYTF
TGTGCCAGCAGTGTAGTGGTCTATGGCTACACCTTC
>TRBJ2-2|-|TRBV6-1|-
CASSEMQGLAGELFF
TGTGCCAGCAGTGAAATGCAGGGATTGGCCGGGGAGCTGTTTTTT
>TRBJ2-7|TRBD2|TRBV27|-
CASSFSSGRVYEQYF
TGTGCCAGCAGTTTTTCCAGCGGGAGGGTCTACGAGCAGTACTTC
>TRBJ1-1|-|TRBV27|-
CASSFLTGTEAFF
TGTGCCAGCAGTTTCCTTACAGGGACTGAAGCTTTCTTT
>TRBJ1-1|-|TRBV2|-
CASRNRSPNTEAFF
TGTGCCAGCAGGAACAGGTCCCCTAACACTGAAGCTTTCTTT
>TRBJ2-1|-|TRBV5-1|-
CASTSFVPGNEQFF
TGCGCCAGCACCTCTTTCGTTCCAGGGAATGAGCAGTTCTTC
>TRBJ1-2|TRBD1|TRBV27|-
CASSPGGTGGDYGYTF
TGTGCCAGCAGCCCCGGCGGGACAGGGGGGGACTATGGCTACACCTTC
>TRBJ2-5|TRBD2|TRBV7-6|-
CASSLTASGEETQYF
TGTGCCAGCAGCTTAACTGCTAGCGGGGAAGAGACCCAGTACTTC
>TRBJ1-2|-|TRBV6-5|-
CASSYSGGLGYTF
TGTGCCAGCAGTTACTCGGGGGGGTTGGGCTACACCTTC
>TRBJ1-1|TRBD1|TRBV19|-
CASSILGQGIGAEAFF
TGTGCCAGTAGTATATTAGGACAGGGGATAGGTGCTGAAGCTTTCTTT
>TRBJ2-2|TRBD1|TRBV10-3|-
CAITTGFANTGELFF
TGTGCCATCACGACAGGGTTTGCGAACACCGGGGAGCTGTTTTTT
>TRBJ2-5|-|TRBV7-2|few
CASSYRVQETQYF
TGTGCCAGCAGCTACAGGGTCCAAGAGACCCAGTACTTC
>TRBJ1-1|-|TRBV5-1|-
CASSLEGGSNTEAFF
TGCGCCAGCAGCTTGGAGGGAGGTTCGAACACTGAAGCTTTCTTT
>TRBJ2-5|TRBD1|TRBV5-1|-
CASGGQGAKVQETQYF
TGCGCCAGCGGCGGGCAGGGGGCGAAAGTCCAAGAGACCCAGTACTTC
>TRBJ1-3|-|TRBV6-5|once
CASTGGYLRNTIYF
TGTGCCAGCACGGGGGGTTATTTACGAAACACCATATATTTT
>TRBJ1-5|-|TRBV7-5|-
CARSSRAWTGAIYSNQPQHF
TGTGCCAGAAGCTCGAGAGCTTGGACAGGTGCGATATATAGCAATCAGCCCCAGCATTTT
>TRBJ2-7|-|TRBV10-2|-
CASSEDGIPYEQYF
TGCGCCAGCAGTGAGGACGGGATACCTTACGAGCAGTACTTC
>TRBJ2-5|TRBD2|TRBV11-3|-
CASSPGLAGLQETQYF
TGTGCCAGCAGCCCCGGACTAGCGGGACTTCAAGAGACCCAGTACTTC
>TRBJ1-4|-|TRBV9|-
CASSPEVSPNEKLFF
TGTGCCAGCAGCCCCGAGGTTAGCCCTAATGAAAAACTGTTTTTT
>TRBJ2-2|-|TRBV30|-
CAWSVFGSTGELFF
TGTGCCTGGAGTGTATTCGGGTCTACCGGGGAGCTGTTTTTT
>TRBJ2-1|TRBD1|TRBV28|-
CASSATGTGGRGEQFF
TGTGCCAGCAGTGCGACCGGGACAGGGGGGCGAGGTGAGCAGTTCTTC
>TRBJ2-2|-|TRBV10-2|-
CASRYTLGGNTGELFF
TGCGCCAGCAGATACACCCTGGGGGGAAACACCGGGGAGCTGTTTTTT